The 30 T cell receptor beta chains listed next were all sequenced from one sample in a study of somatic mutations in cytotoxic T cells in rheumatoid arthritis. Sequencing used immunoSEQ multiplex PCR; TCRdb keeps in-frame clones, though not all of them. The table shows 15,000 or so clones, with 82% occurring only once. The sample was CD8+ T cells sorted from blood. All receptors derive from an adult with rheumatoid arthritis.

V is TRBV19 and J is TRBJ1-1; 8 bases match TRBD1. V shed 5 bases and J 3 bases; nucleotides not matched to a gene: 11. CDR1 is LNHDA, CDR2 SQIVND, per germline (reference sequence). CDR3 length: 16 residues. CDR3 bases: TGTGCCAGTAGTCCAAGGGACAGGAGTTGGGACACTGAAGCTTTCTTT. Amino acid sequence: CASSPRDRSWDTEAFF.

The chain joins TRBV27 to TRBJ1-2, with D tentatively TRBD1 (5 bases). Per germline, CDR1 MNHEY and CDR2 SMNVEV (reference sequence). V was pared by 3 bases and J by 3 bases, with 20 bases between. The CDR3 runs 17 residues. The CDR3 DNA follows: TGTGCCAGCAGTTTCCGGGGGACGGCTCTGCCGCACTATGGCTACACCTTC. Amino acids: CASSFRGTALPHYGYTF.

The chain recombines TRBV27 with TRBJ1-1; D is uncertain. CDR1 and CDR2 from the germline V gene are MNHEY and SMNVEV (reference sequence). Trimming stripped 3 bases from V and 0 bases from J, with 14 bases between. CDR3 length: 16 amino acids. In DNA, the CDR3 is TGTGCCAGCAGTTTTTCTCGTGGCGTAATGAACACTGAAGCTTTCTTT. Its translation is CASSFSRGVMNTEAFF.

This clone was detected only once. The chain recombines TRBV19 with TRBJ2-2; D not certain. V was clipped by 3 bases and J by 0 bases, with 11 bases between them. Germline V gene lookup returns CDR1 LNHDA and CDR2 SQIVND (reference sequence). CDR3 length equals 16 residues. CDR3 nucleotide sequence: TGTGCCAGTAGTATTCTACCCGCTTCGAACACCGGGGAGCTGTTTTTT. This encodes CASSILPASNTGELFF.

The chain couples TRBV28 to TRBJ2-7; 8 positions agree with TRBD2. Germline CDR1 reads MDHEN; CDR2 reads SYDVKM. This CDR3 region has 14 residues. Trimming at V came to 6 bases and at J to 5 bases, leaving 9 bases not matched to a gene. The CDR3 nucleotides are TGTGCCAGCAGGGCCGGACTAGCTCACCACGAGCAGTACTTC. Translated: CASRAGLAHHEQYF.

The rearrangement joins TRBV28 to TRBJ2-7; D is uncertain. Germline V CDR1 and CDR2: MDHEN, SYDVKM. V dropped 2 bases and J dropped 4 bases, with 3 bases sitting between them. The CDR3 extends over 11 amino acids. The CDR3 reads CASSLGYEQYF. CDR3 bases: TGTGCCAGCAGTTTAGGGTACGAGCAGTACTTC.

The CDR3 is CASSRDRVGGYTF. The CDR3 DNA reads TGTGCCAGCAGCCGAGACAGGGTGGGTGGCTACACCTTC. V gene TRBV5-4 combines with J gene TRBJ1-2; 7 bases agree with TRBD1. V was clipped by 4 bases and J by 7 bases; unmatched bases: 7. CDR3 length: 13 amino acids. In germline, CDR1 is SGHNT, CDR2 YYREEE (reference sequence).

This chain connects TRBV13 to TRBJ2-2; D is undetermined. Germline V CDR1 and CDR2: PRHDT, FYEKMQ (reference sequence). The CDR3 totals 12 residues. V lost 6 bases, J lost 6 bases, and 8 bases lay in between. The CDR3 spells CASSVVAGELFF. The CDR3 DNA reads TGTGCCAGCAGTGTGGTGGCCGGGGAGCTGTTTTTT.

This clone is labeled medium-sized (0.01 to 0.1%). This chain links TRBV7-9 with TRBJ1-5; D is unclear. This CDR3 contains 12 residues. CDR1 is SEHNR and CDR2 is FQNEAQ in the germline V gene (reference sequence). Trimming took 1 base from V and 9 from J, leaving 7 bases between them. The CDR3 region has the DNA TGTGCCAGCAGCTTAGGGAACGGGCCCCAGCATTTT. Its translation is CASSLGNGPQHF.

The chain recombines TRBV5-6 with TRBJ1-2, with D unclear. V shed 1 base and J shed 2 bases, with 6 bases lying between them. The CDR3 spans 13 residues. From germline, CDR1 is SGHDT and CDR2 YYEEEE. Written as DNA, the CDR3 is TGTGCCAGCAGCTTGACAGAAAACTATGGCTACACCTTC. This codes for CASSLTENYGYTF.

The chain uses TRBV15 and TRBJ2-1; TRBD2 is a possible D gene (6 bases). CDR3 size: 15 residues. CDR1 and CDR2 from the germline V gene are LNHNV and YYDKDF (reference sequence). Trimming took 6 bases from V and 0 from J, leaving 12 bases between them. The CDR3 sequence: CATRGEALSYNEQFF. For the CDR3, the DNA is TGTGCCACCAGGGGGGAGGCCCTCTCCTACAATGAGCAGTTCTTC.

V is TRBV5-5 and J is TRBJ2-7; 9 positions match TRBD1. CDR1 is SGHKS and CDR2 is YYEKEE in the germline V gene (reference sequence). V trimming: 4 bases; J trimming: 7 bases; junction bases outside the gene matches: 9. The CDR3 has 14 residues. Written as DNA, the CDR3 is TGTGCCAGCAGCGCGGGACAGGGTTATTGGGAGCAGTACTTC. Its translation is CASSAGQGYWEQYF.

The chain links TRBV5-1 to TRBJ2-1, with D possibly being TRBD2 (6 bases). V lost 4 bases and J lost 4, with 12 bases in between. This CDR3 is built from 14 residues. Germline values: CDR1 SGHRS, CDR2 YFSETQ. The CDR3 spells CASSTGLAYNEQFF. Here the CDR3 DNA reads TGCGCCAGCAGCACGGGACTCGCATACAATGAGCAGTTCTTC.

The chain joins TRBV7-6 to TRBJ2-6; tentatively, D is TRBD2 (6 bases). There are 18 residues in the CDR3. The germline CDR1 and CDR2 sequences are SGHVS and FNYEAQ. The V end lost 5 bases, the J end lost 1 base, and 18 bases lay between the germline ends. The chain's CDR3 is CASSPLAGTVSGANVLTF. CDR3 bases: TGTGCCAGCAGCCCCCTCGCAGGGACTGTGTCTGGGGCCAACGTCCTGACTTTC.

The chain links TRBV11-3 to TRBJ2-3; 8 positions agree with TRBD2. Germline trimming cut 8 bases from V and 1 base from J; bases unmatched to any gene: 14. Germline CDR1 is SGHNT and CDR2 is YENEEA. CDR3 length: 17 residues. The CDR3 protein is CASSPSGRSPGTDTQYF. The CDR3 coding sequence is TGTGCCAGCTCCCCCAGCGGGAGAAGTCCCGGCACAGATACGCAGTATTTT.

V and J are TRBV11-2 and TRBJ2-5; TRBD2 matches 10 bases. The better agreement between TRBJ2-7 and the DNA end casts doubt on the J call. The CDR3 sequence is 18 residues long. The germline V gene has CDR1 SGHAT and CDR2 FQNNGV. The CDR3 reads CASSYGAGGLGGVFEQYF. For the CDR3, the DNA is TGTGCCAGCAGCTACGGAGCGGGGGGGCTCGGCGGTGTTTTCGAGCAGTACTTC.

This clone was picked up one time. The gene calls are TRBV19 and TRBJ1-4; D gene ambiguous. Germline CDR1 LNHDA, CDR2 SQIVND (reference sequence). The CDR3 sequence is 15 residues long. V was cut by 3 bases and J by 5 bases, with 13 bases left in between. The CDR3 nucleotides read TGTGCCAGTAGTATTTGGGCAGGAGGAAATGAAAAACTGTTTTTT. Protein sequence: CASSIWAGGNEKLFF.

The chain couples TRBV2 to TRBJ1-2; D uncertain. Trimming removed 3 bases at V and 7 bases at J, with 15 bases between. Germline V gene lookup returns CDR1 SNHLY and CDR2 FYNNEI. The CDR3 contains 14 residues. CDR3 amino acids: CASSDFVSGSGYTF. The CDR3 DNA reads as TGTGCCAGCAGTGACTTTGTCAGCGGGTCTGGCTACACCTTC.

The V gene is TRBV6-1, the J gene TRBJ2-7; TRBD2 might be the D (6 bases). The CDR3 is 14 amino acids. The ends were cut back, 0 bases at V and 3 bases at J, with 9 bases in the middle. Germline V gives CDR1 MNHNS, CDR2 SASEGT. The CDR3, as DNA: TGTGCCAGCAGTGAAGCGGAGGGAGGCTACGAGCAGTACTTC. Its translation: CASSEAEGGYEQYF.

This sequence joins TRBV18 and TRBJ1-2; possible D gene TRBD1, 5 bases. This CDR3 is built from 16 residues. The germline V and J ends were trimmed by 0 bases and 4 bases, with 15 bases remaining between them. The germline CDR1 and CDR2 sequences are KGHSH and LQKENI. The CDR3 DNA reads TGTGCCAGCTCACCACCAGAGGGGAGGGCATTCTATGGCTACACCTTC. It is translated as CASSPPEGRAFYGYTF.

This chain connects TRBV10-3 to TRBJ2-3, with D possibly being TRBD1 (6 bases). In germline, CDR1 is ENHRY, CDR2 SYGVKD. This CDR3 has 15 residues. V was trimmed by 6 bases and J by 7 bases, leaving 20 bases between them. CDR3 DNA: TGTGCCATCAGGAGCTGGGGGCAAGAAGAAAATACGCAGTATTTT. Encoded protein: CAIRSWGQEENTQYF.

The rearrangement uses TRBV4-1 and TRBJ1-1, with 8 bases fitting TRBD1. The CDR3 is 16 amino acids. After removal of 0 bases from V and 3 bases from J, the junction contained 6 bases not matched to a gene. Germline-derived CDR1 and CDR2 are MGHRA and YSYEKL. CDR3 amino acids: CASSQDLPGGYTEAFF. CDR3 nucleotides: TGCGCCAGCAGCCAAGATCTTCCAGGGGGCTACACTGAAGCTTTCTTT.

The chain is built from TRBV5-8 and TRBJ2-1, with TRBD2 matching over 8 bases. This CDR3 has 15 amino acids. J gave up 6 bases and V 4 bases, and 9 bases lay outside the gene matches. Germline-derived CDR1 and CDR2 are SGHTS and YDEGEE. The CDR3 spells CASSPLGAGGNEQFF. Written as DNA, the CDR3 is TGTGCCAGCAGCCCGTTAGGGGCGGGAGGCAATGAGCAGTTCTTC.

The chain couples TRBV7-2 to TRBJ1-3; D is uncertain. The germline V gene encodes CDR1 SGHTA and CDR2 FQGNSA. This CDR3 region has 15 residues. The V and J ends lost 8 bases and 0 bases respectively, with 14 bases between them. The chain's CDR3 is CASQQGATSGNTIYF. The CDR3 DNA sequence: TGTGCCAGCCAACAAGGCGCCACCTCTGGAAACACCATATATTTT.

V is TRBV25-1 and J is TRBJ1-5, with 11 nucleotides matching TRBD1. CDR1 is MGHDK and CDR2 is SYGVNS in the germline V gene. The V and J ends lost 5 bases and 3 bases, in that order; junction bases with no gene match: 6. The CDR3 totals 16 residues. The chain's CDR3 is CASSQGTGGLNQPQHF. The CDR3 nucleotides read TGTGCCAGCAGTCAAGGGACAGGGGGACTCAATCAGCCCCAGCATTTT. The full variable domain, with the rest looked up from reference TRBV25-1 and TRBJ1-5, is EADIYQTPRYLVIGTGKKITLECSQTMGHDKMYWYQQDPGMELHLIHYSYGVNSTEKGDLSSESTVSRIRTEHFPLTLESARPSHTSQYLCASSQGTGGLNQPQHFGDGTRLSIL.

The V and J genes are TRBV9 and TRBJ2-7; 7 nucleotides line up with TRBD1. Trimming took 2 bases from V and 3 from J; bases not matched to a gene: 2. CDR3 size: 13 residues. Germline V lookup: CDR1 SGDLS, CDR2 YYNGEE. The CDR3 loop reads CASSVRTGYEQYF. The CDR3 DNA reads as TGTGCCAGCAGCGTTCGGACAGGCTACGAGCAGTACTTC.

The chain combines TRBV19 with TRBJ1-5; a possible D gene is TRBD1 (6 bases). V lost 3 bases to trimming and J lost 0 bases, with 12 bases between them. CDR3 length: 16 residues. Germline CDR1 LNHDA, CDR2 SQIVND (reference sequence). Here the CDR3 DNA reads TGTGCCAGTAGTATCGGGACACGGACTAGCAATCAGCCCCAGCATTTT. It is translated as CASSIGTRTSNQPQHF.

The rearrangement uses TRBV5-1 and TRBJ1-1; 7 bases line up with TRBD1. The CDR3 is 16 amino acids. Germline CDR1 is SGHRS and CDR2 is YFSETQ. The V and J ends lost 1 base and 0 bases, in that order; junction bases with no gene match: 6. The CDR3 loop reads CASSLTGTAMNTEAFF. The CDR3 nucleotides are TGCGCCAGCAGCTTGACCGGGACAGCAATGAACACTGAAGCTTTCTTT.

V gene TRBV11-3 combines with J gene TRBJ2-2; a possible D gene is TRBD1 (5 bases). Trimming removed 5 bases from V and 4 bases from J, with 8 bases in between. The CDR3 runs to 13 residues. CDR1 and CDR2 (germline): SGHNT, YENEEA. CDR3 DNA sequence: TGTGCCAGCAGCCGTGACAGCACCGGGGAGCTGTTTTTT. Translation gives CASSRDSTGELFF.

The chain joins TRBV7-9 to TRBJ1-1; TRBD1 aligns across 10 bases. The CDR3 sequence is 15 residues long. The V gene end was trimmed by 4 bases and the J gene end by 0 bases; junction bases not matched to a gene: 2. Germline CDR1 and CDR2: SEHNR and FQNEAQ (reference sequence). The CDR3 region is CASSSGTGVNTEAFF. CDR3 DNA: TGTGCCAGCAGCTCGGGGACAGGGGTGAACACTGAAGCTTTCTTT. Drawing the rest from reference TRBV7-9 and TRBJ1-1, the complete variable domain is DTGVSQNPRHKITKRGQNVTFRCDPISEHNRLYWYRQTLGQGPEFLTYFQNEAQLEKSRLLSDRFSAERPKGSFSTLEIQRTEQGDSAMYLCASSSGTGVNTEAFFGQGTRLTVV.